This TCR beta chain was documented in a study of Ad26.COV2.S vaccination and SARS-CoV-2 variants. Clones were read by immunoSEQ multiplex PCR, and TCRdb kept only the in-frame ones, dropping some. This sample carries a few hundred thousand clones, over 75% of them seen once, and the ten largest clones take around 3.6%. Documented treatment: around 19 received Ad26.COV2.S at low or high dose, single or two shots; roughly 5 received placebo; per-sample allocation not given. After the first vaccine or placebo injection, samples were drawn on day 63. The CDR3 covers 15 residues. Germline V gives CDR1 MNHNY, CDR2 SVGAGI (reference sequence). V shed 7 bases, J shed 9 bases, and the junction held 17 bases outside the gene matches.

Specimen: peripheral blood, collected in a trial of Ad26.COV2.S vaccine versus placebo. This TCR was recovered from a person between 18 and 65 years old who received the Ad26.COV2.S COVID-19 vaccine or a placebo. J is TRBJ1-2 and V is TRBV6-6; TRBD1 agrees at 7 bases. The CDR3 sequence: CASKRYPRQGASYTF. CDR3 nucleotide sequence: TGTGCCAGCAAAAGATACCCCAGACAGGGCGCGAGCTACACCTTC.